The 13 T cell receptor beta chains in this list originate from one sample, sequenced in a study of T-cell reconstitution after alpha-beta-depleted transplantation in children. Unique molecular identifiers were incorporated during preparation of the TCRbeta library. In TCRdb, the PCR reads were re-called with MiXCR into one record per CDR3 protein. The sample includes roughly 24,000 distinct CDR3 sequences, approximately 10% of them seen just once. Sample: PBMCs from the stem cell graft donor, taken from the stem cell graft. These receptors all stem from a human donor who donated a stem cell graft to a child with chronic granulomatous disease.

In its sample, this clonotype was seen many times. The chain recombines TRBV12-3 or TRBV12-4 with TRBJ2-7, with 9 bases lining up with TRBD1. The CDR3 is 15 amino acids. V was clipped by 6 bases and J by 5 bases; unmatched bases: 11. The CDR3 sequence is CASRPPGQGKDEQYF. DNA of the CDR3: TGTGCCAGCAGACCCCCGGGACAGGGTAAGGACGAGCAGTACTTC.

V and J are TRBV20-1 and TRBJ2-4, with 14 bases that match TRBD2. The CDR3 spans 17 residues. Per germline, CDR1 DFQATT and CDR2 SNEGSKA (reference sequence). V was clipped by 3 bases and J by 3 bases; unmatched bases: 7. CDR3 protein: CSASVTSGGADKNIQYF. The CDR3 region has the DNA TGCAGTGCTAGTGTGACTAGCGGGGGGGCGGACAAAAACATTCAGTACTTC.

Many counts were recorded for this clonotype. This CDR3 reads CAARLKGGYNEQFF. CDR3 nucleotide sequence: TGCGCAGCCCGACTCAAGGGGGGGTACAATGAGCAGTTCTTC. The rearrangement uses TRBV29-1 and TRBJ2-1, with a tentative D call TRBD2 (7 bases). The CDR3 is made up of 14 amino acids. The V gene's germline CDR1 is SQVTM and CDR2 ANQGSEA.

This clonotype was detected ten times or more. For the CDR3, the DNA is TGCAGCTTTTCTGCTAACTATGGCTACACCTTC. As protein: CSFSANYGYTF. The chain employs TRBV29-1 and TRBJ1-2; D is unresolved. Germline V gene data show CDR1 as SQVTM and CDR2 as ANQGSEA. Trimming left V 8 bases short and J 0 bases short, with 7 bases between. The CDR3 is made up of 11 amino acids. Full variable domain (outside the CDR3, taken from reference TRBV29-1 and TRBJ1-2): SAVISQKPSRDICQRGTSLTIQCQVDSQVTMMFWYRQQPGQSLTLIATANQGSEATYESGFVIDKFPISRPNLTFSTLTVSNMSPEDSSIYLCSFSANYGYTFGSGTRLTVV.

The chain employs TRBV5-5 and TRBJ2-7; D perhaps matches TRBD2 (6 bases). This CDR3 region has 14 residues. V was cut by 0 bases and J by 3 bases, with 10 bases left in between. The germline CDR1 and CDR2 sequences are SGHKS and YYEKEE (reference sequence). DNA of the CDR3: TGTGCCAGCAGCTTGGATGCGGGATTCTACGAGCAGTACTTC. This sequence encodes CASSLDAGFYEQYF. The variable domain in full, completed from reference TRBV5-5 and TRBJ2-7, reads DAGVTQSPTHLIKTRGQQVTLRCSPISGHKSVSWYQQVLGQGPQFIFQYYEKEERGRGNFPDRFSARQFPNYSSELNVNALLLGDSALYLCASSLDAGFYEQYFGPGTRLTVT.

This clonotype was picked up many times. This sequence joins TRBV5-1 and TRBJ2-1; D perhaps matches TRBD1 (5 bases). The V end was cut by 3 bases, the J end by 7 bases, with 23 bases between. CDR3 length: 17 residues. Germline CDR1 is SGHRS and CDR2 is YFSETQ. CDR3: CASSSRQFQGFWNEQFF. The DNA for the CDR3 is TGCGCCAGCAGCTCGCGACAGTTCCAGGGATTTTGGAATGAGCAGTTCTTC.

This clonotype was observed at least ten times. CDR3 protein: CATDTPNTGELFF. The DNA of the CDR3 is TGTGCCACCGATACACCGAACACCGGGGAGCTGTTTTTT. The chain is built from TRBV10-3 and TRBJ2-2; D is ambiguous. Germline V gene lookup returns CDR1 ENHRY and CDR2 SYGVKD. The V end was cut by 10 bases, the J end by 0 bases, with 9 bases between. This CDR3 is 13 amino acids long.

This clonotype was detected ten times or more. The chain recombines TRBV12-3 or TRBV12-4 with TRBJ2-7; 8 bases match TRBD1. The CDR3 consists of 15 residues. The V segment lost 2 bases and the J segment 6 bases; nucleotides outside the gene matches: 9. CDR3 sequence reads: CASSLPGTGRREQYF. As DNA, the CDR3 is TGTGCCAGCAGTTTACCGGGGACAGGACGTCGCGAGCAGTACTTC.

V usage is TRBV4-2 and J usage is TRBJ2-5; perhaps TRBD1 as D (6 bases). The germline V and J ends were trimmed by 1 base and 2 bases, with 11 bases remaining between them. This CDR3 contains 15 residues. Germline CDR1 LGHNA, CDR2 YNFKEQ. The CDR3 spells CASSQGRGLQETQYF. The CDR3 DNA reads as TGTGCCAGCAGCCAAGGCAGGGGTCTTCAAGAGACCCAGTACTTC.

This clonotype was counted at least ten times. V is TRBV27 and J is TRBJ2-3; D remains unclear. Germline V gives CDR1 MNHEY, CDR2 SMNVEV (reference sequence). The ends were cut back, 5 bases at V and 0 bases at J, with 3 bases in the middle. The CDR3 sequence is 12 residues long. CDR3 amino acids: CASSPSTDTQYF. CDR3 coding DNA: TGTGCCAGCAGTCCAAGCACAGATACGCAGTATTTT.

This clonotype came up many times. This chain joins TRBV10-3 and TRBJ2-7; maybe TRBD2 (5 bases). CDR1 is ENHRY, CDR2 SYGVKD, per germline. Trimming cost V 3 bases and J 3 bases, with 9 bases left between them. CDR3 length equals 13 residues. CDR3 coding DNA: TGTGCCATCAGTGATGAACGGGGCTACGAGCAGTACTTC. Amino acids: CAISDERGYEQYF.

This clonotype has ten or more counts. This chain joins TRBV7-2 and TRBJ1-1, with D unresolved. CDR1 and CDR2 from the germline V gene are SGHTA and FQGNSA. There are 11 residues in the CDR3. V lost 5 bases and J lost 4, with 5 bases in between. The CDR3, as DNA: TGTGCCAGCAGCCAAAGCACTGAAGCTTTCTTT. Its protein product is CASSQSTEAFF.

This clonotype has at least ten counts. Here the CDR3 DNA reads TGCAGTGCTAGACCGGGACAGGGTATCAGTCAGCCCCAGCATTTT. This sequence encodes CSARPGQGISQPQHF. This chain links TRBV20-1 with TRBJ1-5, with TRBD1 matching over 9 bases. Germline V gene lookup returns CDR1 DFQATT and CDR2 SNEGSKA (reference sequence). The CDR3 length is 15 residues. Germline trimming cut 2 bases from V and 6 bases from J; bases unmatched to any gene: 8.